This TCR beta chain derives from a study of shared clonotypes between healthy human individuals. Trimming took off 0 bases at V and 1 base at J, with 9 bases between the two ends. Germline-derived CDR1 and CDR2 are LGHNA and YNFKEQ. The CDR3 has 15 amino acids. Study conclusions and caveats: Clonotypes that were shared across a handful of donors made up about 5.1% of naive CD4 clonotypes. All-four-donor shared clonotypes had higher generation probabilities than non-shared clonotypes did.

This table comes from immunoSEQ multiplex PCR, and its TCRdb copy is limited to in-frame clones, with some not included. The top ten clones hold around 0.4% of a sample with about 2.4 million clones, 93% of them seen once. About this clone itself: Antigen: not known.

The receptor comes from a man aged 18 to 29 in good health. Some clones in this sample may be carry-over from other donors' samples. The sequenced sample consisted of naive CD4+ T cells from PBMCs. This sample's subset: CD45RA+ positively selected. The V gene is TRBV4-2, the J gene TRBJ2-5, with TRBD2 as a possible D gene (6 bases). The CDR3 DNA reads as TGTGCCAGCAGCCAAGATCGGGGACTCCAAGAGACCCAGTACTTC. This encodes CASSQDRGLQETQYF.